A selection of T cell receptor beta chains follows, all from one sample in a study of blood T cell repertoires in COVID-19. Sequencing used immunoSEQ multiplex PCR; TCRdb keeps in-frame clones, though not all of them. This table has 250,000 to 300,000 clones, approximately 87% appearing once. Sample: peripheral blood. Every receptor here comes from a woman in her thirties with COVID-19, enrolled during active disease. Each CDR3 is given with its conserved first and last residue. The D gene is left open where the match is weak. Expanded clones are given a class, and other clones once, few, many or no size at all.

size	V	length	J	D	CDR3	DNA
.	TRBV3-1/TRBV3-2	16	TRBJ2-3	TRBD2	CASSQEGLAGGYTQYF	TGTGCCAGCAGCCAAGAAGGACTAGCGGGGGGCTATACGCAGTATTTT
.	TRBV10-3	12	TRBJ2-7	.	CAISESAHEQYF	TGTGCCATCAGTGAGTCGGCCCACGAGCAGTACTTC
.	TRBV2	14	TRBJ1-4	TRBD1	CASRAGTGIEKLFF	TGTGCCAGCAGAGCCGGGACAGGAATCGAAAAACTGTTTTTT
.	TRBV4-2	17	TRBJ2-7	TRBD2	CASSQDRIGQGGDEQYF	TGTGCCAGCAGCCAAGATCGAATAGGGCAGGGAGGGGACGAGCAGTACTTC
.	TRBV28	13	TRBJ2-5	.	CASSLREVETQYF	TGTGCCAGCAGTTTAAGGGAGGTAGAGACCCAGTACTTC
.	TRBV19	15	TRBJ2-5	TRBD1	CASTPTGVSQETQYF	TGTGCCAGTACCCCGACAGGGGTGTCACAAGAGACCCAGTACTTC
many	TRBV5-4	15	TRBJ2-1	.	CASSPRDNAMNEQFF	TGTGCCAGCAGCCCCCGGGACAACGCAATGAATGAGCAGTTCTTC
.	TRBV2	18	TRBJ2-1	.	CASSEAQGFRLSYNEQFF	TGTGCCAGCAGTGAGGCCCAGGGCTTTAGGCTCTCCTACAATGAGCAGTTCTTC
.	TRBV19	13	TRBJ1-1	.	CASSPSMNTEAFF	TGTGCCAGTAGTCCGAGTATGAACACTGAAGCTTTCTTT
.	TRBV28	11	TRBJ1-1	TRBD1	CATDTGDRAFF	TGTGCCACCGATACAGGGGACCGAGCTTTCTTT
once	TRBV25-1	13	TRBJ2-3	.	CASSELGSDTQYF	TGTGCCAGCAGTGAACTGGGCTCAGATACGCAGTATTTT
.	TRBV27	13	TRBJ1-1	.	CASSPRMATEAFF	TGTGCCAGCAGTCCCAGGATGGCCACTGAAGCTTTCTTT
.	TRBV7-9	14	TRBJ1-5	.	CASSFLGQNQPQHF	TGTGCCAGCAGCTTCCTTGGACAGAATCAGCCCCAGCATTTT
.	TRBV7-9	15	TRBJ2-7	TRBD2	CASSQGTSGDYEQYF	TGTGCCAGCAGCCAAGGGACTAGCGGCGACTACGAGCAGTACTTC
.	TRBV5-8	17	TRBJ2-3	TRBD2	CASSQQLAGGGTDTQYF	TGTGCCAGCAGCCAGCAGCTAGCGGGGGGTGGCACAGATACGCAGTATTTT
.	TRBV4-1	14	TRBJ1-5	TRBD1	CASSPGQGNQPQHF	TGCGCCAGCAGCCCGGGACAGGGAAATCAGCCCCAGCATTTT
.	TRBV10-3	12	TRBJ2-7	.	CAISVQTFEQYF	TGTGCCATCAGTGTCCAGACTTTCGAGCAGTACTTC
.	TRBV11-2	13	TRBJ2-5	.	CASSSVYAETQYF	TGTGCCAGCAGCTCCGTCTATGCGGAGACCCAGTACTTC
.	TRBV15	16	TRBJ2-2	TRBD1	CATSTGTVAYTGELFF	TGTGCCACCAGCACTGGGACAGTTGCTTACACCGGGGAGCTGTTTTTT
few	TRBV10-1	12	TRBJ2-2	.	CASRGYTGELFF	TGCGCCAGCCGGGGATACACCGGGGAGCTGTTTTTT
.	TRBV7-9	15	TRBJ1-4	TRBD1	CASTTRGRSNEKLFF	TGTGCCAGCACGACCAGGGGGCGATCTAATGAAAAACTGTTTTTT
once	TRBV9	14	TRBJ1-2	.	CASSVGGVNYGYTF	TGTGCCAGCAGCGTAGGAGGAGTTAACTATGGCTACACCTTC
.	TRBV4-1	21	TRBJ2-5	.	CASSPQASSGYRRTDQETQYF	TGCGCCAGCAGCCCCCAAGCCAGTTCAGGGTACCGCCGGACAGACCAAGAGACCCAGTACTTC
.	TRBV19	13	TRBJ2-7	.	CASSPGHPYEQYF	TGTGCCAGTAGTCCGGGACATCCCTACGAGCAGTACTTC
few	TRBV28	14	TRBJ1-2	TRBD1	CASGTGQTLYGYTF	TGTGCCAGCGGCACGGGACAGACTTTATATGGCTACACCTTC
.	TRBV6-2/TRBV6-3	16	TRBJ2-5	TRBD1	CASSSRGQEPSRAQYF	TGTGCCAGCAGTTCTCGGGGACAGGAGCCCTCAAGGGCCCAGTACTTC
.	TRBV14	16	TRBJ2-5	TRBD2	CASSQGLLASGETQYF	TGTGCCAGCAGCCAAGGACTACTAGCGTCTGGCGAGACCCAGTACTTC
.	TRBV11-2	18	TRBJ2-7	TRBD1	CASRLGRGQTGDRYEQYF	TGTGCCAGCAGATTGGGAAGGGGTCAAACAGGGGACCGCTACGAGCAGTACTTC
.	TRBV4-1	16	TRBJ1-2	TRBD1	CASSLQGGTGGYGYTF	TGCGCCAGCAGCCTTCAAGGGGGGACAGGGGGTTATGGCTACACCTTC
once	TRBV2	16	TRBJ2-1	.	CASSDSRGGSYNEQFF	TGTGCCAGCAGTGACTCGAGGGGGGGCTCCTACAATGAGCAGTTCTTC
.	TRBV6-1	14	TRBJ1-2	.	CASSERGRWGGYTF	TGTGCCAGCAGTGAAAGGGGCAGGTGGGGTGGCTACACCTTC
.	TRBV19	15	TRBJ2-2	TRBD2	CASTDGTRGTGELFF	TGTGCCAGTACTGACGGGACTAGAGGCACCGGGGAGCTGTTTTTT
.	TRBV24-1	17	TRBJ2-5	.	CATSDLQILAPQETQYF	TGTGCCACCAGTGATTTGCAAATTTTGGCACCACAAGAGACCCAGTACTTC
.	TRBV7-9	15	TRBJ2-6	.	CASRQGVAGANVLTF	TGTGCCAGCAGACAGGGAGTCGCAGGGGCCAACGTCCTGACTTTC
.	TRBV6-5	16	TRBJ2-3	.	CASSYAAGPSTDTQYF	TGTGCCAGCAGTTACGCGGCGGGGCCTAGCACAGATACGCAGTATTTT
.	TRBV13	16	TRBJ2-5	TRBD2	CASSSIAGGLGETQYF	TGTGCCAGCAGCTCCATAGCGGGGGGGCTAGGAGAGACCCAGTACTTC
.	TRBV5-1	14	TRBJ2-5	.	CASSFRALRETQYF	TGCGCCAGCAGCTTCAGGGCGCTGAGAGAGACCCAGTACTTC
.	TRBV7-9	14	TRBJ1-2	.	CASSFGGSNYGYTF	TGTGCCAGCAGCTTCGGGGGGTCTAACTATGGCTACACCTTC
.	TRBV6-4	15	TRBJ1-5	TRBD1	CASSDLGQSNQPQHF	TGTGCCAGCAGTGATCTGGGACAGAGCAATCAGCCCCAGCATTTT
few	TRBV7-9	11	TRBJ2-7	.	CASSRAYEQYF	TGTGCCAGCAGCCGAGCCTACGAGCAGTACTTC
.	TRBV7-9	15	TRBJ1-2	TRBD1	CASTLLGGESYGYTF	TGTGCCAGCACCCTACTAGGGGGCGAGAGCTATGGCTACACCTTC
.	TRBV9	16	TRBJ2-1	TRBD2	CASSGRAGGLYNEQFF	TGTGCCAGCAGCGGTAGGGCGGGGGGGTTGTACAATGAGCAGTTCTTC
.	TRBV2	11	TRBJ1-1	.	CASRVESEAFF	TGTGCCAGCAGAGTTGAGTCTGAAGCTTTCTTT
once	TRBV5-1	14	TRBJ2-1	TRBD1	CASSWTGSYNEQFF	TGCGCCAGCAGCTGGACAGGGTCCTACAATGAGCAGTTCTTC
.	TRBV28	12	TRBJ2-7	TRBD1	CASSVKGGGPYF	TGTGCCAGCAGTGTAAAAGGGGGCGGTCCGTACTTC